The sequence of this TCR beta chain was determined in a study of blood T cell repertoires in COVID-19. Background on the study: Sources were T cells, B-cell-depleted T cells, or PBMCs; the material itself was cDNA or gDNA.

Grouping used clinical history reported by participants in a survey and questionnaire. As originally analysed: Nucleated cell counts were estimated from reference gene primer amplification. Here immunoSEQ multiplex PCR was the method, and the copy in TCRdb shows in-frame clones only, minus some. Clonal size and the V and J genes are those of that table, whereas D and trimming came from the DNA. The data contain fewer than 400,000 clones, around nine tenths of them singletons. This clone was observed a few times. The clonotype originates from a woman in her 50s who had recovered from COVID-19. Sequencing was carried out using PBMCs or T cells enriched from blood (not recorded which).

The CDR3 DNA reads as TGTGCCAGTAGTCAGGGGGCATCGTACTATGGCTACACCTTC. It specifies CASSQGASYYGYTF. J is TRBJ1-2 and V is TRBV19; 8 bases match TRBD1. Germline lookup yields CDR1 LNHDA and CDR2 SQIVND (reference sequence). The CDR3 extends over 14 amino acids. V trimming: 5 bases; J trimming: 3 bases; junction bases outside the gene matches: 5.